Described below is a single T cell receptor beta chain sequence and its context. This entry belongs to a study of glioma-infiltrating T cells after dendritic cell vaccination. Time point: after dendritic cell vaccination, including at tumor progression/relapse. Trimming cost V 1 base and J 1 base, with 14 bases left between them. From germline, CDR1 is SGHVS and CDR2 FQNEAQ. The CDR3 length is 17 residues. Data came from immunoSEQ multiplex PCR; TCRdb stores just in-frame clones and leaves some out. The sample has 50,000 to 60,000 clones, approximately 80% seen once. This receptor was obtained from a human donor with glioblastoma. The chain employs TRBV7-8 and TRBJ1-3, with D unclear. The source was blood, collected after dendritic cell vaccination. CDR3 in amino acids: CASSLVRVRSSGNTIYF. DNA for the CDR3: TGTGCCAGCAGCTTAGTGAGGGTCCGGTCTTCTGGAAACACCATATATTTT.